This TCR beta chain stems from a study of T cells in Graves' hyperthyroidism and ophthalmopathy. This CDR3 comprises 15 residues. The V and J ends lost 4 bases and 6 bases, in that order; junction bases with no gene match: 7. CDR1 MDHEN and CDR2 SYDVKM come from the germline V gene. RNA transcripts served as the template for amplifying TCR beta CDR3 regions. The TCR CDR3 first-round RT-PCR relied on the HTBI primer set. One entry per CDR3 protein, called by TCRdb with MiXCR from the multiplex PCR reads. Altogether approximately 690,000 distinct CDR3 sequences are present, more than 20% being singletons, with the ten largest covering about 34%.

The source of this sequence is a man under 40 with Graves' ophthalmopathy. The sequencing sample was made of blood. The chain joins TRBV28 to TRBJ2-2, with 8 bases that match TRBD1. This chain's CDR3 is CASSSGQGAAGELFF. CDR3 nucleotide sequence: TGTGCCAGCAGTTCCGGGCAGGGGGCTGCCGGGGAGCTGTTTTTT.